Each of the 4 T cell receptor beta chains below was sequenced from the same sample in a study of T cells expressing NK-cell markers (dated by TCRdb to about 2020). Preparation of the library involved 5' RACE. Data came from an Illumina HiSeq 2000. TCRdb reprocessed the reads, and each CDR3 protein sequence is entered once, without DNA. The sample has fewer than 400,000 distinct CDR3 sequences on record. Roughly 5.4% of the sample rests with the top ten. Sequencing was done on a sample of blood T cells: a sorted CD56 or NKG2C T cell subset, CD4+ or CD8+ T cells, or bulk PBMC T cells (not recorded which). The source of these receptors is a man aged 18 to 69 in good health.

The chain links TRBV12-3 or TRBV12-4 to TRBJ1-2; the D gene TCRdb calls, TRBD1, cannot be checked with no DNA. The CDR3 totals 13 residues. The CDR3 loop reads CASSQPTGSGYTF.

The V gene is TRBV3-1, the J gene TRBJ1-1; TCRdb gives TRBD1 as the D gene, but with no DNA this cannot be confirmed. CDR1 and CDR2 from the germline V gene are LGHDT and YNNKEL (reference sequence). The CDR3 contains 13 residues. CDR3 loop: CASSHPGRVVAFF.

This chain uses TRBV18 with TRBJ2-7; without DNA, the TCRdb call of TRBD1 cannot be checked. The germline gives CDR1 KGHSH, CDR2 LQKENI. The CDR3 spans 16 residues. CDR3: CASSSHPGQGVHEQYF.

The chain carries TRBV11-2 and TRBJ2-7; TCRdb's D call of TRBD1 is untestable without DNA. This CDR3 comprises 19 residues. Germline-derived CDR1 and CDR2 are SGHAT and FQNNGV. The CDR3 here is CASSAGGAGGLRMGYEQYF.